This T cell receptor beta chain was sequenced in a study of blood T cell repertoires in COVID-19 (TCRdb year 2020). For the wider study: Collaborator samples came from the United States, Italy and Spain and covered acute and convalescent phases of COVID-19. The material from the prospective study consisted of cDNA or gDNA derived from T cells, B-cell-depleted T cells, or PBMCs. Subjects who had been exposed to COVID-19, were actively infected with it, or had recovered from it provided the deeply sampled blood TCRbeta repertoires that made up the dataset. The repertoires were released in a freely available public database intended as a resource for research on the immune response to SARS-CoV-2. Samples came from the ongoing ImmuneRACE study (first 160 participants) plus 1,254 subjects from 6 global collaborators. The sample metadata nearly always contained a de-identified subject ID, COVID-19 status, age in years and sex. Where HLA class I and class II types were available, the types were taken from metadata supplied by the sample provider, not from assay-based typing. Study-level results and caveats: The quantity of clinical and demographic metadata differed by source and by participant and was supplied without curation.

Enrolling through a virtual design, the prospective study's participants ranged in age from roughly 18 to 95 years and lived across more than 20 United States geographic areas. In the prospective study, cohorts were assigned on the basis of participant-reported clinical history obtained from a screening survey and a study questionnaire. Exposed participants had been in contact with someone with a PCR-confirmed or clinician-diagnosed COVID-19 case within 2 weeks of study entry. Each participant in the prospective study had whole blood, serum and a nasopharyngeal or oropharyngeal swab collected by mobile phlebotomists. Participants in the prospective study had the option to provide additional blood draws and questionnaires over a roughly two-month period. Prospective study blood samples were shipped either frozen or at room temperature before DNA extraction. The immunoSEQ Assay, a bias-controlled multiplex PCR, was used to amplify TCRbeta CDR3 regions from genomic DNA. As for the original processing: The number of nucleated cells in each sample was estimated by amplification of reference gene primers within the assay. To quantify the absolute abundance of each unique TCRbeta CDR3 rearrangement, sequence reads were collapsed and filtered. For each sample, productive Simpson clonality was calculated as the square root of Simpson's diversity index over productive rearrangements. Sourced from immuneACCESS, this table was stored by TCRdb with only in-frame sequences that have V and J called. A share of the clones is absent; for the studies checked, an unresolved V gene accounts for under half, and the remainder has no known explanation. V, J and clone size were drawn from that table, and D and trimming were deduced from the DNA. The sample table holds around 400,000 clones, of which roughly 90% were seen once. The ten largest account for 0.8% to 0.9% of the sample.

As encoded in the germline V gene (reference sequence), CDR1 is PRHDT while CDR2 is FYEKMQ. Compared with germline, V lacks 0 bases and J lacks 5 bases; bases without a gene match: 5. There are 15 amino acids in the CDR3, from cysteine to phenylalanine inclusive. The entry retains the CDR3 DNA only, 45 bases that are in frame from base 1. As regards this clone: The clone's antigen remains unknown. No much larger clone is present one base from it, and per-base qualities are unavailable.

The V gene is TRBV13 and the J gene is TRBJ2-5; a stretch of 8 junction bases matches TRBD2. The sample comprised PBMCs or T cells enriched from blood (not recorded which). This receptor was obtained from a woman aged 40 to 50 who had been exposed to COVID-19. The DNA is TGTGCCAGCAGCTTAGGCCTGCGGGGGGCTGAGACCCAGTACTTC. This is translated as CASSLGLRGAETQYF.